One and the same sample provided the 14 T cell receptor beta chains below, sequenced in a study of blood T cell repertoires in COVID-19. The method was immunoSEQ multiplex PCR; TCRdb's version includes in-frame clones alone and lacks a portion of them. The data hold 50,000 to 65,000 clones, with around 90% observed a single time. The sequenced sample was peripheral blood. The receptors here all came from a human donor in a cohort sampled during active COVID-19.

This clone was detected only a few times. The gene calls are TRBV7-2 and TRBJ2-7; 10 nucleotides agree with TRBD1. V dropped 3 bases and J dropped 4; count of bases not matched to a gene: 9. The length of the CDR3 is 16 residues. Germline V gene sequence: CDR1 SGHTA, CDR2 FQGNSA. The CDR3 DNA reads TGTGCCAGCAGCTTGACAGAGGGACAGGGGAATTACGAGCAGTACTTC. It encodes CASSLTEGQGNYEQYF.

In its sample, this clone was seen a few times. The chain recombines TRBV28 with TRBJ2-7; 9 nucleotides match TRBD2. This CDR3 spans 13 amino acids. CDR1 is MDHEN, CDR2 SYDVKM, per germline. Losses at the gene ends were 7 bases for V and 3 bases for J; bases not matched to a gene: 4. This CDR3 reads CASISSGGYEQYF. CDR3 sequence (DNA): TGTGCCAGCATCAGTAGCGGGGGCTACGAGCAGTACTTC.

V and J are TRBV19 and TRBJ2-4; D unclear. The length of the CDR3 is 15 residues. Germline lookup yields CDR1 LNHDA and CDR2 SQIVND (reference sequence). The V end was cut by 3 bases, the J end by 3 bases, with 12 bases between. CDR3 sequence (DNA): TGTGCCAGTAGTATTGGTAGTGTTGGCAAAAACATTCAGTACTTC. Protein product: CASSIGSVGKNIQYF. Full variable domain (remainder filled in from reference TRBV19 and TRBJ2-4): DGGITQSPKYLFRKEGQNVTLSCEQNLNHDAMYWYRQDPGQGLRLIYYSQIVNDFQKGDIAEGYSVSREKKESFPLTVTSAQKNPTAFYLCASSIGSVGKNIQYFGAGTRLSVL.

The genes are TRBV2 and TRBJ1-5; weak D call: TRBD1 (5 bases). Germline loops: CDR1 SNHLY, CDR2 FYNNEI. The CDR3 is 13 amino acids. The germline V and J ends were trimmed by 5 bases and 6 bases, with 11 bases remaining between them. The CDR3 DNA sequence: TGTGCCAGCAGTTGGGGGGTGGCTCAGCCCCAGCATTTT. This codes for CASSWGVAQPQHF.

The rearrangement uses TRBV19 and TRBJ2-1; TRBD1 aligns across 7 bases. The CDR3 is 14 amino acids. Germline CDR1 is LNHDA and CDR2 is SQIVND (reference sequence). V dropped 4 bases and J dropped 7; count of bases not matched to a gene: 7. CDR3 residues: CASSSGQERNEQFF. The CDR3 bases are TGTGCCAGTAGTAGCGGACAGGAGAGGAATGAGCAGTTCTTC.

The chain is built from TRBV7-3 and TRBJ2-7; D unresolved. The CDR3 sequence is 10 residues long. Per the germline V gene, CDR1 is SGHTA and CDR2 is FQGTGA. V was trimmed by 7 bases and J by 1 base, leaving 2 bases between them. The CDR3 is CASTSYEQYF. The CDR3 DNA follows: TGTGCCAGCACATCCTACGAGCAGTACTTC.

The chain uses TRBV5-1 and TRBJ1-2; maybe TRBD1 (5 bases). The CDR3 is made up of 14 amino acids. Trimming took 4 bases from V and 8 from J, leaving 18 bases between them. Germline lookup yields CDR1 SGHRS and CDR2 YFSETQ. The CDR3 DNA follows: TGCGCCAGCAGCCCGCGGTTGGGGGGAGACGGCTACACCTTC. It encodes CASSPRLGGDGYTF.

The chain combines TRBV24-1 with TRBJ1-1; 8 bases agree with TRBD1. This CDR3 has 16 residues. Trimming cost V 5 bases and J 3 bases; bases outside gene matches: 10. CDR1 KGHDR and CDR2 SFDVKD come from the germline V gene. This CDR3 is CATSGGRTGTDTEAFF. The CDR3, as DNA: TGTGCCACCAGTGGGGGTAGGACAGGGACAGACACTGAAGCTTTCTTT.

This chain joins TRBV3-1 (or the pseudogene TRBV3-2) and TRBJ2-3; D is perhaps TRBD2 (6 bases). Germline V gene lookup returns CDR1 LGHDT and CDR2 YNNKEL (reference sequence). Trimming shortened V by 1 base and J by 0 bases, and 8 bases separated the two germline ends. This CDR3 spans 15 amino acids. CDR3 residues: CASSQGGGSTDTQYF. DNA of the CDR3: TGTGCCAGCAGCCAAGGGGGAGGCAGCACAGATACGCAGTATTTT.

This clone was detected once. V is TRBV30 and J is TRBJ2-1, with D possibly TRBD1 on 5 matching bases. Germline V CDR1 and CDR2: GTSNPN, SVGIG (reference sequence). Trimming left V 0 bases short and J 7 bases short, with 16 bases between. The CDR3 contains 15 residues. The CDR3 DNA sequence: TGTGCCTGGAGTGTAGGCAGGGCGCCCCCGAATGAGCAGTTCTTC. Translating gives CAWSVGRAPPNEQFF.

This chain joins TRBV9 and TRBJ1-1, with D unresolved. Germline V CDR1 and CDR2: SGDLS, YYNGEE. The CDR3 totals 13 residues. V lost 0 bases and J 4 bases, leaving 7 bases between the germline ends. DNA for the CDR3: TGTGCCAGCAGCGTAGACCGGAGCACTGAAGCTTTCTTT. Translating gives CASSVDRSTEAFF. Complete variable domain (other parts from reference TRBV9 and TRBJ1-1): DSGVTQTPKHLITATGQRVTLRCSPRSGDLSVYWYQQSLDQGLQFLIQYYNGEERAKGNILERFSAQQFPDLHSELNLSSLELGDSALYFCASSVDRSTEAFFGQGTRLTVV.

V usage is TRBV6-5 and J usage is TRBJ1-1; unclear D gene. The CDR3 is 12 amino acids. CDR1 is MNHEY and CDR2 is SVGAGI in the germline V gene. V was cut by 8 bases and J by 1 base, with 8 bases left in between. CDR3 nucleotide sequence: TGTGCCAGCTCGTATCGGAACACTGAAGCTTTCTTT. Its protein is CASSYRNTEAFF.

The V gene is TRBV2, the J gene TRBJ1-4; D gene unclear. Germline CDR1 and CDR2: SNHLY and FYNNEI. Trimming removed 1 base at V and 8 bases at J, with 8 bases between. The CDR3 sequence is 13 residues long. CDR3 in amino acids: CASSEVAREKLFF. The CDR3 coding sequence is TGTGCCAGCAGTGAAGTCGCTCGGGAAAAACTGTTTTTT.

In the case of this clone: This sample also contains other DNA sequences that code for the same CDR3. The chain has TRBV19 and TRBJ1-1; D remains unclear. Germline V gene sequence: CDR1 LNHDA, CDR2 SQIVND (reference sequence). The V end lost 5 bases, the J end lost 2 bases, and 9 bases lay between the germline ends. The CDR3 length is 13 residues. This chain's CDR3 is CASSPGVNTEAFF. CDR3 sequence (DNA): TGTGCCAGTAGTCCCGGGGTTAACACTGAAGCTTTCTTT.